The entry below gives a single T cell receptor (beta chain) sequence along with its context. The data were obtained in a study of OX40 agonist ivuxolimab in advanced cancers. Clones were read by immunoSEQ multiplex PCR, and TCRdb kept only the in-frame ones, dropping some. The data hold some 74,000 clones, with around 87% observed a single time. This CDR3 has 13 residues. The V end was cut by 0 bases, the J end by 6 bases, with 9 bases between. CDR1 and CDR2 (germline): GTSNPN, SVGIG (reference sequence). The source of this sequence is an adult with an advanced solid tumor such as melanoma, head and neck, liver or kidney cancer. This chain connects TRBV30 to TRBJ1-5; no clear D. The sequences come from CD4+ or CD8+ T cells sorted from blood, collected in a trial of the OX40 agonist ivuxolimab. The CDR3 sequence is CAWSVEGGQPQHF. The CDR3 bases are TGTGCCTGGAGTGTCGAGGGTGGTCAGCCCCAGCATTTT.